This passage covers 27 T cell receptor beta chains from one sample sequenced in a study of T cells in narcolepsy. Assay: immunoSEQ multiplex PCR; the TCRdb copy retains only in-frame clones and omits some. The sample records about 25,000 clones, roughly 80% being singletons. Material: CD45RA- memory CD4+ T cells from PBMCs. Receptors originate from a human donor with narcolepsy.

J is TRBJ1-1 and V is TRBV29-1, with a weak D call TRBD1 (6 bases). Looked up from germline, CDR1 is SQVTM and CDR2 is ANQGSEA. The CDR3 loop spans 13 amino acids. Trimming stripped 4 bases from V and 5 bases from J, with 14 bases between. The CDR3 DNA sequence: TGCAGCGTTGTCGCCGGGGGCACGACTGAAGCTTTCTTT. Its protein is CSVVAGGTTEAFF.

Remarks on this clone: The sample holds other DNA sequences that translate to the same CDR3. V gene TRBV20-1 combines with J gene TRBJ2-1, with D perhaps given as TRBD1 or TRBD2 (5 bases each). Trimming stripped 3 bases from V and 5 bases from J, with 5 bases between. This CDR3 spans 11 amino acids. The V gene's germline CDR1 is DFQATT and CDR2 SNEGSKA (reference sequence). The CDR3 sequence is CSARGDNEQFF. For the CDR3, the DNA is TGCAGTGCTAGGGGGGACAATGAGCAGTTCTTC.

The J gene is TRBJ1-2, the V gene TRBV4-2, with D hard to call. V lost 7 bases and J lost 0, with 6 bases in between. Germline V lookup: CDR1 LGHNA, CDR2 YNFKEQ. The CDR3 is 12 amino acids. In DNA form, the CDR3 reads TGTGCCAGCACCACAGCTAACTATGGCTACACCTTC. It translates to CASTTANYGYTF.

This clone was seen only once. The chain is built from TRBV23-1 and TRBJ1-1; D is unresolved. TRBV23-1 is given ORF status, its function remaining uncertain. The ends were cut back, 1 base at V and 10 bases at J, with 19 bases in the middle. This CDR3 is 15 amino acids long. In DNA form, the CDR3 reads TGCGCCAGCAGTCAATTTCGCAGCCATCTCCAAGGAGCTTTCTTT. This codes for CASSQFRSHLQGAFF.

The chain recombines TRBV6-5 with TRBJ2-3, with D perhaps TRBD1 (6 bases). Germline V gene sequence: CDR1 MNHEY, CDR2 SVGAGI. CDR3 length: 15 amino acids. The V gene lost 6 bases and the J gene lost 4 bases, with 17 bases spanning the gap. CDR3: CASSTGLLNPDTQYF. CDR3 in DNA: TGTGCCAGCAGCACAGGGCTCCTGAACCCAGATACGCAGTATTTT.

This chain links TRBV29-1 with TRBJ2-1; no reliable D call. This CDR3 has 14 residues. Germline CDR1 is SQVTM and CDR2 is ANQGSEA. The V gene lost 7 bases and the J gene lost 0 bases, with 13 bases spanning the gap. This chain's CDR3 is CSGDGSSSYNEQFF. CDR3 DNA sequence: TGCAGCGGTGATGGCAGTAGCTCCTACAATGAGCAGTTCTTC.

The gene calls are TRBV19 and TRBJ2-7; D may be TRBD2 (6 bases). V lost 8 bases, J lost 6 bases, and 17 bases lay in between. This CDR3 is 13 amino acids long. Germline CDR1 is LNHDA and CDR2 is SQIVND (reference sequence). The CDR3 sequence: CASAPGRGTEQYF. The CDR3 coding sequence is TGTGCCAGTGCTCCGGGACGGGGGACCGAGCAGTACTTC.

The chain employs TRBV29-1 and TRBJ1-2; TRBD1 matches at 9 bases. This CDR3 region has 16 residues. Trimming took 5 bases from V and 4 from J; bases not matched to a gene: 14. Germline CDR1 and CDR2: SQVTM and ANQGSEA. The CDR3 sequence: CSVRPGGGQGPYGYTF. The DNA for the CDR3 is TGCAGCGTTCGACCTGGGGGGGGACAGGGCCCCTATGGCTACACCTTC. The variable domain in full, completed from reference TRBV29-1 and TRBJ1-2, reads SAVISQKPSRDICQRGTSLTIQCQVDSQVTMMFWYRQQPGQSLTLIATANQGSEATYESGFVIDKFPISRPNLTFSTLTVSNMSPEDSSIYLCSVRPGGGQGPYGYTFGSGTRLTVV.

The V call is TRBV6-5, the J call TRBJ1-5; 9 bases agree with TRBD1. CDR3 size: 14 residues. CDR1 is MNHEY, CDR2 SVGAGI, per germline. The J segment lost 7 bases and the V segment lost 5 bases, leaving 6 bases of the junction unmatched. The CDR3 loop is CASSTGGQGQPQHF. In DNA, the CDR3 is TGTGCCAGCAGTACAGGGGGCCAGGGGCAGCCCCAGCATTTT.

The CDR3 region has the DNA TGCGCCAGCAGCCCAGCGGGGGCCTCTGGAAACACCATATATTTT. Its protein is CASSPAGASGNTIYF. The gene calls are TRBV5-1 and TRBJ1-3, with D perhaps matching TRBD1 (6 bases). The germline V gene has CDR1 SGHRS and CDR2 YFSETQ. The length of the CDR3 is 15 residues. Deletions cut 4 bases from V and 0 bases from J, with 11 bases between.

In nucleotides, the CDR3 is TGTGCCAGCAGCTTAGTTGGCGCTGGAAACACCATATATTTT. Protein sequence: CASSLVGAGNTIYF. V usage is TRBV13 and J usage is TRBJ1-3; D ambiguous. V dropped 1 base and J dropped 2 bases, with 6 bases sitting between them. Germline assignment: CDR1 PRHDT and CDR2 FYEKMQ (reference sequence). The CDR3 is 14 amino acids.

V usage is TRBV10-1 and J usage is TRBJ2-7, with D perhaps matching TRBD2 (6 bases). From germline, CDR1 is WNHNN and CDR2 SYGVQD (reference sequence). The V end lost 6 bases, the J end lost 7 bases, and 16 bases lay between the germline ends. The CDR3 extends over 13 amino acids. The CDR3 region has the DNA TGCGCCAGCAGCAAAGGGACTGCAGGGGAGCAGTACTTC. This encodes CASSKGTAGEQYF.

Only one count was recorded for this clone. The chain carries TRBV30 and TRBJ1-5; no definite D call. Germline V gene sequence: CDR1 GTSNPN, CDR2 SVGIG (reference sequence). The CDR3 sequence is 13 residues long. V gave up 2 bases and J gave up 7 bases, with 12 bases separating them. The CDR3 region has the DNA TGTGCCTGGAGTTTGGGATTTCGGCAGCCCCAGCATTTT. As protein: CAWSLGFRQPQHF. The full variable domain, in which reference TRBV30 and TRBJ1-5 provide the parts outside the CDR3, is SQTIHQWPATLVQPVGSPLSLECTVEGTSNPNLYWYRQAAGRGLQLLFYSVGIGQISSEVPQNLSASRPQDRQFILSSKKLLLSDSGFYLCAWSLGFRQPQHFGDGTRLSIL.

The chain combines TRBV28 with TRBJ1-5; D gene ambiguous. The CDR3 runs to 14 residues. Germline V CDR1 and CDR2: MDHEN, SYDVKM. V lost 3 bases and J 4 bases, leaving 10 bases between the germline ends. The CDR3 nucleotides are TGTGCCAGCAGTTTGTGGCAGGAGAATCAGCCCCAGCATTTT. Translated: CASSLWQENQPQHF.

The chain links TRBV27 to TRBJ1-2, with 7 bases identical to TRBD1. The V gene's germline CDR1 is MNHEY and CDR2 SMNVEV (reference sequence). The CDR3 runs to 15 residues. V was pared by 5 bases and J by 4 bases, with 10 bases of the junction left unmatched. CDR3 amino acids: CASSLKPQGSYGYTF. The CDR3, as DNA: TGTGCCAGCAGTCTAAAACCACAGGGGAGCTATGGCTACACCTTC.

This chain joins TRBV6-5 and TRBJ2-7; possibly TRBD2 for D (6 bases). The V end lost 1 base, the J end lost 7 bases, and 11 bases lay between the germline ends. Germline lookup yields CDR1 MNHEY and CDR2 SVGAGI. The CDR3 has 13 amino acids. The CDR3, as DNA: TGTGCCAGCAGTTACTTCGGGACTTCGGAGCAGTACTTC. Its protein is CASSYFGTSEQYF.

The chain has TRBV30 and TRBJ2-5; 10 positions match TRBD1. This CDR3 has 15 amino acids. V dropped 4 bases and J dropped 5; count of bases not matched to a gene: 10. The germline V gene encodes CDR1 GTSNPN and CDR2 SVGIG (reference sequence). DNA of the CDR3: TGTGCCTGGACCCGACAGGGGGCATTTGCGGAGACCCAGTACTTC. Its translation is CAWTRQGAFAETQYF.

The chain recombines TRBV19 with TRBJ1-5; a possible D gene is TRBD1 (6 bases). CDR1 LNHDA and CDR2 SQIVND come from the germline V gene (reference sequence). V was trimmed by 5 bases and J by 5 bases, leaving 16 bases between them. CDR3 length: 15 amino acids. CDR3 sequence: CASSSVTGKDQPQHF. CDR3 DNA: TGTGCCAGTAGTTCGGTAACAGGGAAGGATCAGCCCCAGCATTTT.

The rearrangement uses TRBV5-6 and TRBJ1-5; D possibly corresponds to TRBD1 (6 bases). The CDR3 is 18 amino acids. The germline gives CDR1 SGHDT, CDR2 YYEEEE. V was cut by 4 bases and J by 0 bases, with 20 bases left in between. In DNA, the CDR3 is TGTGCCAGCAGCATCTTCACCAGGGGACTCTATAGCAATCAGCCCCAGCATTTT. It translates to CASSIFTRGLYSNQPQHF. Full variable domain (rest looked up from reference TRBV5-6 and TRBJ1-5): DAGVTQSPTHLIKTRGQQVTLRCSPKSGHDTVSWYQQALGQGPQFIFQYYEEEERQRGNFPDRFSGHQFPNYSSELNVNALLLGDSALYLCASSIFTRGLYSNQPQHFGDGTRLSIL.

CDR3: CASSPQRGFNEQFF. The CDR3 nucleotides are TGTGCCAGCAGCCCCCAGAGAGGGTTCAATGAGCAGTTCTTC. This chain uses TRBV7-2 with TRBJ2-1; D perhaps matches TRBD2 (5 bases). The CDR3 loop spans 14 amino acids. V gave up 5 bases and J gave up 6 bases, with 14 bases separating them. Germline V gene data show CDR1 as SGHTA and CDR2 as FQGNSA. Supplemented by reference TRBV7-2 and TRBJ2-1, the full variable domain reads GAGVSQSPSNKVTEKGKDVELRCDPISGHTALYWYRQSLGQGLEFLIYFQGNSAPDKSGLPSDRFSAERTGGSVSTLTIQRTQQEDSAVYLCASSPQRGFNEQFFGPGTRLTVL.

The chain has TRBV10-3 and TRBJ2-2, with D possibly being TRBD2 (5 bases). The V gene's germline CDR1 is ENHRY and CDR2 SYGVKD. CDR3 size: 14 residues. Trimming removed 6 bases at V and 5 bases at J, with 13 bases between. The CDR3 loop is CAISVDRLTGELFF. Here the CDR3 DNA reads TGTGCCATCAGCGTCGACCGACTAACCGGGGAGCTGTTTTTT.

J is TRBJ2-7 and V is TRBV27, with TRBD1 as a possible D gene (6 bases). Trimming took 6 bases from V and 2 from J, leaving 20 bases between them. CDR3 length: 16 residues. Germline CDR1 reads MNHEY; CDR2 reads SMNVEV (reference sequence). The DNA for the CDR3 is TGTGCCAGCAGCACCGCTAAGGGGGTCGCCCCCTACGAGCAGTACTTC. It codes for CASSTAKGVAPYEQYF.

In nucleotides, the CDR3 is TGTGCCAGCAGCCAAGATCCCCTCCCCTATACGAATCAGCCCCAGCATTTT. Translating it yields CASSQDPLPYTNQPQHF. This chain uses TRBV4-2 with TRBJ1-5, with D hard to call. V dropped 0 bases and J dropped 4 bases, with 16 bases sitting between them. Germline CDR1 LGHNA, CDR2 YNFKEQ. The CDR3 covers 17 residues.

V is TRBV4-3 and J is TRBJ1-6; D may be TRBD1 (6 bases). This CDR3 comprises 18 residues. Germline lookup yields CDR1 LGHNA and CDR2 YSLEER. V dropped 0 bases and J dropped 0 bases, with 12 bases sitting between them. CDR3 amino acids: CASSQDARGSSYNSPLHF. DNA of the CDR3: TGCGCCAGCAGCCAAGATGCTAGGGGGAGCTCCTATAATTCACCCCTCCACTTT.

The CDR3 reads CASRKPVGTGELFF. The DNA for the CDR3 is TGTGCCAGCAGAAAACCCGTGGGCACCGGGGAGCTGTTTTTT. V and J are TRBV7-2 and TRBJ2-2; D gene ambiguous. The CDR3 has 14 amino acids. Per the germline V gene, CDR1 is SGHTA and CDR2 is FQGNSA. Between the trimmed V and J ends, which lost 6 bases and 4 bases, there was a span of 12 bases.

The CDR3 here is CASSATPWGGDEQYF. In DNA, the CDR3 is TGTGCCAGCAGCGCAACTCCTTGGGGAGGGGACGAGCAGTACTTC. J is TRBJ2-7 and V is TRBV6-1; TRBD2 aligns across 7 bases. V was clipped by 6 bases and J by 5 bases; unmatched bases: 13. This CDR3 is 15 amino acids long. CDR1 is MNHNS, CDR2 SASEGT, per germline.

The chain employs TRBV18 and TRBJ2-1; D not resolved. V gave up 5 bases and J gave up 8 bases, with 10 bases separating them. CDR1 and CDR2 from the germline V gene are KGHSH and LQKENI. This CDR3 is built from 12 residues. Here the CDR3 reads CASSVLRDEQFF. In DNA form, the CDR3 reads TGTGCCAGCTCAGTCCTAAGGGATGAGCAGTTCTTC.